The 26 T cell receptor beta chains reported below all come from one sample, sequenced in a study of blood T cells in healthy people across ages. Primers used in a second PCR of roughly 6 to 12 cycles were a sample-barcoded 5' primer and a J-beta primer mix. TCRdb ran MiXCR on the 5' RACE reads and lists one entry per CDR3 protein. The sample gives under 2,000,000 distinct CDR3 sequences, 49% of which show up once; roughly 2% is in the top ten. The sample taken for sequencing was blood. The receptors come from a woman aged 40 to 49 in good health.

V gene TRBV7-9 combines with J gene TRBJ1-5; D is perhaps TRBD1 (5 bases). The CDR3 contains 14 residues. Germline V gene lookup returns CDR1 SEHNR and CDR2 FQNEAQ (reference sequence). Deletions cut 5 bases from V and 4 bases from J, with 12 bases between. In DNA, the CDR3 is TGTGCCAGCAGCCGAAATACAGGAAATCAGCCCCAGCATTTT. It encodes CASSRNTGNQPQHF.

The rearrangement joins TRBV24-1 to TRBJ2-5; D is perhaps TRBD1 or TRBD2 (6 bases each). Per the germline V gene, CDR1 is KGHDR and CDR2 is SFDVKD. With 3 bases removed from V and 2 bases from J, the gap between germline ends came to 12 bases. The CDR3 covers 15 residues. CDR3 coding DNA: TGTGCCACCAGTGATCAGGGGACTGGGCAAGAGACCCAGTACTTC. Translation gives CATSDQGTGQETQYF.

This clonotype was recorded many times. This chain's CDR3 is CSVREETQYF. The CDR3, as DNA: TGCAGCGTTCGGGAGGAGACCCAGTACTTC. V gene TRBV29-1 combines with J gene TRBJ2-5, with D possibly matching TRBD2 (6 bases). Germline assignment: CDR1 SQVTM and CDR2 ANQGSEA. Trimming removed 5 bases from V and 5 bases from J, with 6 bases in between. The CDR3 extends over 10 amino acids.

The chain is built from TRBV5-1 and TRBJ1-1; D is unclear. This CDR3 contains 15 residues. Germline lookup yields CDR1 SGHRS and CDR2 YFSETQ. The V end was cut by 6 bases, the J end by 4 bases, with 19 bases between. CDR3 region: CASIGQDGVSTEAFF. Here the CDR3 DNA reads TGCGCCAGCATTGGGCAGGACGGGGTGAGCACTGAAGCTTTCTTT.

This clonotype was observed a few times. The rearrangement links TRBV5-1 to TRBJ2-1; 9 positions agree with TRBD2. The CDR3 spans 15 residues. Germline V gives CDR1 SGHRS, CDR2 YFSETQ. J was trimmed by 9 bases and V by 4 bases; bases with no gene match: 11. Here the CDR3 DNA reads TGCGCCAGCAGCCACGGGACTAGCTGGTTATCTGAGCAGTTCTTC. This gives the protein CASSHGTSWLSEQFF.

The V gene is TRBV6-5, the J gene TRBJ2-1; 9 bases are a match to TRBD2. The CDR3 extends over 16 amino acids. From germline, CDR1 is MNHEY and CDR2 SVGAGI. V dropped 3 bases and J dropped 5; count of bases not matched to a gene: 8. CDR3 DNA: TGTGCCAGCAGTTATACAAGTAGCGGGGGAGACAATGAGCAGTTCTTC. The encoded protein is CASSYTSSGGDNEQFF.

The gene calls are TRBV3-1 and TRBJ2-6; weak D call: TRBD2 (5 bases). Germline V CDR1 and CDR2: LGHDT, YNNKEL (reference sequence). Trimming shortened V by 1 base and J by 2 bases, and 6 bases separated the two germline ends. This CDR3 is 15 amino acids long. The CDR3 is CASSQGRAGANVLTF. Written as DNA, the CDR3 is TGTGCCAGCAGCCAAGGGCGGGCTGGGGCCAACGTCCTGACTTTC.

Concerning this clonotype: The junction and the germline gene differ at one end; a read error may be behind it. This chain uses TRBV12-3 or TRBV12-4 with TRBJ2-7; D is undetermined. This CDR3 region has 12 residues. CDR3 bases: TGTGCTAGCAAGGTGACAATTGGGGAGCAGTACTTC. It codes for CASKVTIGEQYF.

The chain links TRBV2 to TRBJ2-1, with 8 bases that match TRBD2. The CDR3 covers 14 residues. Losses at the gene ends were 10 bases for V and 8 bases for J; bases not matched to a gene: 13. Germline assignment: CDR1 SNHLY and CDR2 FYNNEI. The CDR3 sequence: CAIPRGTRSYEQFF. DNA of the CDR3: TGTGCCATCCCACGGGGGACTAGATCTTATGAGCAGTTCTTC.

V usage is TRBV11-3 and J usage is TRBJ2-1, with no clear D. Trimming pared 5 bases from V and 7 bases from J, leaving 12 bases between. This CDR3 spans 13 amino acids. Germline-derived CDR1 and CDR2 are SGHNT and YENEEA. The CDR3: CASSTAVMNEQFF. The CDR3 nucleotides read TGTGCCAGCAGCACCGCGGTTATGAATGAGCAGTTCTTC.

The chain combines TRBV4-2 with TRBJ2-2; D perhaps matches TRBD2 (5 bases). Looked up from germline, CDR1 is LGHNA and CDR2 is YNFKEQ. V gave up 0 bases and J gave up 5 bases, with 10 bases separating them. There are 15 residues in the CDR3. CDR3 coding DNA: TGTGCCAGCAGCCAAGAAAGGCCGGGGACCGGGGAGCTGTTTTTT. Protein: CASSQERPGTGELFF.

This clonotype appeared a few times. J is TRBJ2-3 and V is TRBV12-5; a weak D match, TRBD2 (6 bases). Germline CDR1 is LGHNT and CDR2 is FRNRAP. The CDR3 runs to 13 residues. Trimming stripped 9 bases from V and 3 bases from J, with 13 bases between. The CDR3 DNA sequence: TGTGCTAGCCGTTGGGGGGAGACAGATACGCAGTATTTT. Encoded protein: CASRWGETDTQYF.

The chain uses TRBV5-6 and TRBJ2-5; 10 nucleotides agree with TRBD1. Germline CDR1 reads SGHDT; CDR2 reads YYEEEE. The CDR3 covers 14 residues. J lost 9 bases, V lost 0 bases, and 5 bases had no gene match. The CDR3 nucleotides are TGTGCCAGCAGCTTGGACTCGGGACAGGGGTCCCAGTACTTC. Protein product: CASSLDSGQGSQYF.

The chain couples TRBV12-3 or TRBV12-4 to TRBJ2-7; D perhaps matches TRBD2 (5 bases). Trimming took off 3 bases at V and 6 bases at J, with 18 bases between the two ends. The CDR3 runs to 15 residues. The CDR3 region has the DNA TGTGCCAGCAGTTTGAGGAGGCGCGTCCCTATCGAGCAGTACTTC. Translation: CASSLRRRVPIEQYF.

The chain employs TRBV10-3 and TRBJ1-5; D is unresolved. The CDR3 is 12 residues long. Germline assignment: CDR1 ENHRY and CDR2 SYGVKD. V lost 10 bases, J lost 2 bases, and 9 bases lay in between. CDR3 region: CATLSGNQPQHF. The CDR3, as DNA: TGTGCCACTTTGTCAGGCAATCAGCCCCAGCATTTT.

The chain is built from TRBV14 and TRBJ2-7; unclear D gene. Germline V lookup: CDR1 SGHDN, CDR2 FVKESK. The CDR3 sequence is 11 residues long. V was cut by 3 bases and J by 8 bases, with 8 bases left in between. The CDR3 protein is CASSHGFKQYF. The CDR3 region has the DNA TGTGCCAGCAGCCATGGGTTTAAGCAGTACTTC.

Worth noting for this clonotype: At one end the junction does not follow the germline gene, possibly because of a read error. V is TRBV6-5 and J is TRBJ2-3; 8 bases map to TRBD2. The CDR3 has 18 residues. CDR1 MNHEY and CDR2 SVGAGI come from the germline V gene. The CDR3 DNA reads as TGCGCCAGCAGTTACTCACCGGGGGGGTCCCCTAGCACAGATACGCAGTATTTT. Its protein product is CASSYSPGGSPSTDTQYF.

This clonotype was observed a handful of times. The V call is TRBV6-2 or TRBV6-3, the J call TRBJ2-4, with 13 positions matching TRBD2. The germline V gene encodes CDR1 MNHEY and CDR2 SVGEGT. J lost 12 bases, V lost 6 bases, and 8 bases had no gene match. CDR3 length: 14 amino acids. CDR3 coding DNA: TGTGCCAGCAGAAGCTTGGGACTAGCGGGAAATCAGTACTTC. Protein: CASRSLGLAGNQYF.

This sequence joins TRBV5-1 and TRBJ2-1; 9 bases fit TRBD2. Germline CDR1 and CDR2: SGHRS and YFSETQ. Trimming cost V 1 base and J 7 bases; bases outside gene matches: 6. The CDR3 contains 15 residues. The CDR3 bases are TGCGCCAGCAGCTTGTATGCGGGGGGGTCAAATGAGCAGTTCTTC. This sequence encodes CASSLYAGGSNEQFF.

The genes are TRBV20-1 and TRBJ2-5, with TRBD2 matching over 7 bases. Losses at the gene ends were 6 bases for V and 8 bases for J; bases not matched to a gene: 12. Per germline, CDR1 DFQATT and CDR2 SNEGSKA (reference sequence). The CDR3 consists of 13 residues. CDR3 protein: CSAKVEAGRTQYF. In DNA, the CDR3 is TGCAGTGCAAAAGTAGAAGCGGGGAGAACCCAGTACTTC.

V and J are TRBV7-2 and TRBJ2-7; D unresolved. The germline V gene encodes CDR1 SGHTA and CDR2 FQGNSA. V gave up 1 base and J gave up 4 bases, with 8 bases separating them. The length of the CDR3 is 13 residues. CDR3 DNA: TGTGCCAGCAGCTTAGAACGGGTTTACGAGCAGTACTTC. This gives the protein CASSLERVYEQYF.

CDR3 sequence (DNA): TGTGCCACCAGCAGAGATATCGCACAGGGCTATCAGCCCCAGCATTTT. Translation gives CATSRDIAQGYQPQHF. The rearrangement joins TRBV15 to TRBJ1-5, with a weak D call TRBD1 (6 bases). The CDR3 spans 16 residues. Trimming cost V 0 bases and J 5 bases, with 14 bases left between them. Germline CDR1 reads LNHNV; CDR2 reads YYDKDF (reference sequence).

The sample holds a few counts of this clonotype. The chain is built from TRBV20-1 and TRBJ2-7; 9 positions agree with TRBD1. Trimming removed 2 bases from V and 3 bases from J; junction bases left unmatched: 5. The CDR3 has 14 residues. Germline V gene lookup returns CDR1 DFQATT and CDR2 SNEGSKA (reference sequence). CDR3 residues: CSARPPGQGYEQYF. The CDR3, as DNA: TGCAGTGCTAGACCTCCGGGACAGGGCTACGAGCAGTACTTC.

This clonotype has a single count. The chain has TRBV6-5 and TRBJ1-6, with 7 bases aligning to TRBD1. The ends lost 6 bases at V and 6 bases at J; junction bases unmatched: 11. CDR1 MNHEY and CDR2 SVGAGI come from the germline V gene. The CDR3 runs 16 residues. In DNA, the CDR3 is TGTGCCAGCAGCGACAGACAGGGTGGTGGTAATTCACCCCTCCACTTT. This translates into CASSDRQGGGNSPLHF.

The CDR3, as DNA: TGTGCCAGCAGCTGGGGACTAGCGAATAGGGCTTCCGATACGCAGTATTTT. Its translation: CASSWGLANRASDTQYF. This chain connects TRBV5-5 to TRBJ2-3; 10 bases fit TRBD2. This CDR3 has 17 residues. Germline V gives CDR1 SGHKS, CDR2 YYEKEE (reference sequence). The junction had 13 bases not matched to a gene; V was cut back by 3 bases and J by 6 bases.

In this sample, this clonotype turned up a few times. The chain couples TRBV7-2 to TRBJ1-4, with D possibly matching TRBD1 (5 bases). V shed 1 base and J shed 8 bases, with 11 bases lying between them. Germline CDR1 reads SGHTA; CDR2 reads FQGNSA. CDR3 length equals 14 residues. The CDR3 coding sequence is TGTGCCAGCAGCTTAGGGGGGGAAGGAGAAAAACTGTTTTTT. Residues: CASSLGGEGEKLFF.